The source of this T cell receptor beta chain is a study of cytotoxic CD8 clonotypes in ibrutinib-treated CLL. For the study at large: Responses: roughly 25 partial, 2 complete; after median approximately 70 months, about 15 stayed remitted, about twelve progressed.

Points from the study as a whole: The study found public clonotypes uncommon, contracting or stable on treatment. Sustained-remission and progressing patients' sampling times differed. Starting clonality was above that of age-matched healthy donors and tracked circulating CD8+ T-cell counts.

Generated by immunoSEQ multiplex PCR, the TCRdb table keeps only in-frame clones and is missing some. The sample consists of under 200,000 clones, 81% of them appearing once. Points on this clone: No antigen is known for it.

The TCR sequence derives from a human donor with chronic lymphocytic leukemia. The input for sequencing was PBMCs, taken after 12 months of ibrutinib treatment.

In DNA, the CDR3 is TGTGCCAGCAGCCCGACCCTGGGACTAGCGGGGGTTGGGCAGTTCTTC. It specifies CASSPTLGLAGVGQFF. This chain links TRBV9 with TRBJ2-1, with 14 bases matching TRBD2. This CDR3 region has 16 residues. Germline assignment: CDR1 SGDLS and CDR2 YYNGEE. V trimming: 4 bases; J trimming: 12 bases; junction bases outside the gene matches: 12.